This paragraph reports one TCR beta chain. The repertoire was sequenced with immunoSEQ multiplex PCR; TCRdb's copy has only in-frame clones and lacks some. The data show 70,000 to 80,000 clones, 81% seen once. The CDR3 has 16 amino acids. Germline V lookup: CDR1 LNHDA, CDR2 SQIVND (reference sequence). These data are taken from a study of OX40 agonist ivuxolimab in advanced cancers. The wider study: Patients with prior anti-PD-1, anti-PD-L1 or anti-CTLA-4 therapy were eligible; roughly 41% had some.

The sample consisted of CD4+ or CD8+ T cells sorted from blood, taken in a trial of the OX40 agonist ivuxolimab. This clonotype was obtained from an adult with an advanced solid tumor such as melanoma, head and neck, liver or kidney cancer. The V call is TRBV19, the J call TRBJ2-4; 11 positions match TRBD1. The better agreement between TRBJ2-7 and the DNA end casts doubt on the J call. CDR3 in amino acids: CASSILPGQGGREQYF. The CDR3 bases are TGTGCCAGTAGTATATTGCCGGGACAGGGGGGACGCGAGCAGTACTTC.